The 32 T cell receptor beta chains given below trace back to one sample, sequenced in a study of CD8+CD57+ T cells in acquired aplastic anemia. TCR beta VDJ and CDR3 profiles were obtained from a genomic DNA template. TCRdb reprocessed the reads with MiXCR, giving one entry per CDR3 protein. The profile covers hundreds of thousands of distinct CDR3 sequences, with 65% to 75% appearing a single time and 3.5% to 4.5% taken by the ten largest. The material sequenced was sorted CD4+, CD8+, or CD8+CD57+ T cells (not recorded which) from PBMCs. The source is a human donor in good health, serving as a control.

Concerning this clonotype: Because it lacks the conserved phenylalanine or tryptophan at the end, this CDR3 is likely a read error. Because the CDR3's place on the DNA is in doubt, the DNA is left out and the CDR3 is given as listed by TCRdb. The chain is built from TRBV12-3 or TRBV12-4 and TRBJ1-4; the table's D call, TRBD1, was not checked against the DNA. The CDR3 spans 10 amino acids, including both terminal residues. The CDR3 sequence: CASRSDRPTY.

This chain connects TRBV7-2 to TRBJ1-2; D may be TRBD1 (5 bases). Germline CDR1 SGHTA, CDR2 FQGNSA. The V end lost 5 bases, the J end lost 10 bases, and 26 bases lay between the germline ends. The CDR3 is 16 amino acids. The CDR3 DNA sequence: TGTGCCAGCAGCCGGTCAGGGACTTACTCTGGGGCCAACTACACCTTC. This encodes CASSRSGTYSGANYTF. Combining the CDR3 with reference TRBV7-2 and TRBJ1-2 gives the whole variable domain GAGVSQSPSNKVTEKGKDVELRCDPISGHTALYWYRQSLGQGLEFLIYFQGNSAPDKSGLPSDRFSAERTGGSVSTLTIQRTQQEDSAVYLCASSRSGTYSGANYTFGSGTRLTVV.

Turning to this clonotype: At one boundary the junction diverges from the germline segment, which might be a read error. The chain has TRBV9 and TRBJ1-2; no definite D call. The germline gives CDR1 SGDLS, CDR2 YYNGEE. The CDR3 is 13 residues long. CDR3 region: CASSPEGMVGPPF. In nucleotides, the CDR3 is TGTGCCAGCAGCCCCGAGGGAATGGTCGGACCCCCCTTC. The full variable domain, rest sourced from reference TRBV9 and TRBJ1-2, is DSGVTQTPKHLITATGQRVTLRCSPRSGDLSVYWYQQSLDQGLQFLIQYYNGEERAKGNILERFSAQQFPDLHSELNLSSLELGDSALYFCASSPEGMVGPPFGSGTRLTVV.

The gene calls are TRBV19 and TRBJ1-4; TRBD1 is a possible D gene (6 bases). CDR1 and CDR2 from the germline V gene are LNHDA and SQIVND (reference sequence). The CDR3 covers 14 residues. The ends were cut back, 6 bases at V and 7 bases at J, with 15 bases in the middle. The CDR3 spells CASSLFSDSEKLFF. Here the CDR3 DNA reads TGTGCCAGTAGCCTGTTTTCGGACAGTGAAAAACTGTTTTTT.

This clonotype was found many times. This chain connects TRBV4-1 to TRBJ2-1, with TRBD2 matching 12 bases. The CDR3 extends over 15 amino acids. V gave up 1 base and J gave up 10 bases; unmatched junction bases: 5. Germline V gene data show CDR1 as MGHRA and CDR2 as YSYEKL. The CDR3 loop is CASSQGASGGAEQFF. DNA of the CDR3: TGCGCCAGCAGCCAAGGGGCTAGCGGGGGGGCGGAGCAGTTCTTC.

The CDR3, as DNA: TGCAGTGCTAGGAAGACGGAATGGGTCGTCACTGAAGCTTTCTTT. Amino acid sequence: CSARKTEWVVTEAFF. The chain links TRBV20-1 to TRBJ1-1, with unresolved D. Germline values: CDR1 DFQATT, CDR2 SNEGSKA (reference sequence). This CDR3 has 15 amino acids. The V and J ends lost 3 bases and 4 bases respectively, with 18 bases between them.

This clonotype has at least ten counts. The chain joins TRBV12-3 or TRBV12-4 to TRBJ1-2, with D maybe TRBD1 (5 bases). There are 14 residues in the CDR3. Trimming removed 8 bases from V and 3 bases from J, with 16 bases in between. CDR3 nucleotides: TGTGCCAGCCTGCGGGGTGAGGGGTACTATGGCTACACCTTC. It codes for CASLRGEGYYGYTF.

This clonotype has just a few counts. This clone may be a read error of a much larger clone one base away. This sequence joins TRBV19 and TRBJ2-5, with D maybe TRBD2 (5 bases). Germline lookup yields CDR1 LNHDA and CDR2 SQIVND (reference sequence). This CDR3 has 14 amino acids. In nucleotides, the CDR3 is TGTGCCAGTAGCCGCGACCGCGGGTCCGAGACCCAGTGCTTC. Residues: CASSRDRGSETQCF.

Details on this clonotype: One end of the junction does not line up with germline, which may come from a read error. The rearrangement links TRBV14 to TRBJ1-2; D gene ambiguous. Germline V gives CDR1 SGHDN, CDR2 FVKESK. This CDR3 is built from 13 residues. The CDR3 reads CASRQGRIYGYTF. The CDR3 DNA reads as TGTGCCAGCAGGCAAGGGAGAATCTATGGCTACACCTTC.

The genes are TRBV2 and TRBJ1-1; D remains unclear. CDR1 is SNHLY and CDR2 is FYNNEI in the germline V gene. Trimming pared 1 base from V and 10 bases from J, leaving 10 bases between. This CDR3 is built from 12 residues. For the CDR3, the DNA is TGTGCCAGCAGTGAAGGTGGACTCGGAGCTTTCTTT. Its protein product is CASSEGGLGAFF.

A remark on this clonotype: A junction end diverges from the germline sequence, so it may reflect a read error. The chain joins TRBV7-2 to TRBJ2-6; D uncertain. The V gene's germline CDR1 is SGHTA and CDR2 FQGNSA. The CDR3 length is 14 residues. The CDR3 spells CASSFPDPNYGHTF. The CDR3 nucleotides read TGTGCCAGCAGCTTCCCTGATCCTAACTATGGCCACACCTTC.

Comments on this clonotype: The conserved final phenylalanine or tryptophan is absent from the CDR3, which likely points to a read error. The CDR3 spells CASREARGDTEAFC. CDR3 nucleotides: TGCGCCAGCAGAGAGGCGAGAGGGGACACTGAAGCTTTCTGT. The chain has TRBV10-2 and TRBJ1-1, with D perhaps TRBD1 (5 bases). CDR1 and CDR2 from the germline V gene are WSHSY and SAAADI. The V gene lost 6 bases and the J gene lost 3 bases, with 14 bases spanning the gap. The CDR3 is 14 amino acids.

This clonotype appeared a few times. The chain links TRBV10-1 to TRBJ2-7; unclear D gene. This CDR3 is built from 12 residues. The germline V gene has CDR1 WNHNN and CDR2 SYGVQD (reference sequence). V lost 7 bases and J 2 bases, leaving 9 bases between the germline ends. The DNA of the CDR3 is TGCGCCAGCATGAGTGGCACCTACGAGCAGTACGTC. Translation: CASMSGTYEQYV.

The chain couples TRBV15 to TRBJ2-5; D uncertain. Trimming pared 7 bases from V and 5 bases from J, leaving 11 bases between. CDR1 and CDR2 from the germline V gene are LNHNV and YYDKDF (reference sequence). The CDR3 totals 12 residues. CDR3 DNA sequence: TGTGCCACCAACGGGCCCGGGGAGACCCAGTACTTC. Translated, it gives CATNGPGETQYF.

At least ten counts were recorded for this clonotype. The chain employs TRBV5-6 and TRBJ1-4, with a tentative D call TRBD1 (5 bases). Germline CDR1 reads SGHDT; CDR2 reads YYEEEE. This CDR3 contains 14 residues. Trimming left V 0 bases short and J 7 bases short, with 10 bases between. The CDR3 nucleotides read TGTGCCAGCAGCTTGGGAGGGGTTGGTGAAAAACTGTTTTTT. This encodes CASSLGGVGEKLFF.

As concerns this clonotype: An end of the junction does not agree with germline; a read error may underlie this. V is TRBV7-3 and J is TRBJ1-6, with unresolved D. The length of the CDR3 is 13 residues. Germline CDR1 SGHTA, CDR2 FQGTGA. In nucleotides, the CDR3 is TGTGCCAGCAGTGCGGCGGGAGTTAACAATGTCCAGTTC. It codes for CASSAAGVNNVQF.

In regard to this clonotype: No conserved phenylalanine or tryptophan ends this CDR3, so it is likely a read error. The chain carries TRBV9 and TRBJ1-1, with TRBD1 as a possible D gene (5 bases). V lost 4 bases to trimming and J lost 11 bases, with 15 bases between them. The CDR3 sequence is 12 residues long. Germline V CDR1 and CDR2: SGDLS, YYNGEE. The CDR3 coding sequence is TGTGCCAGCAGCCGGGACGCGCGGGAGGCTTTCCTT. Translating gives CASSRDAREAFL.

The CDR3 coding sequence is TGCAGTGCTAGTCCGGGGGGGCGGGAGACCCAGTACTTC. Encoded protein: CSASPGGRETQYF. This sequence joins TRBV20-1 and TRBJ2-5; 8 nucleotides line up with TRBD2. The CDR3 is 13 residues long. Per the germline V gene, CDR1 is DFQATT and CDR2 is SNEGSKA (reference sequence). Germline trimming cut 3 bases from V and 5 bases from J; bases unmatched to any gene: 5.

This clonotype came up many times. The rearrangement joins TRBV2 to TRBJ2-5; 10 bases map to TRBD2. CDR1 and CDR2 from the germline V gene are SNHLY and FYNNEI. This CDR3 spans 15 amino acids. The J segment lost 1 base and the V segment lost 2 bases, leaving 1 base of the junction unmatched. CDR3 DNA: TGTGCCAGCAGTGAACTAGCGGGGGTCCAAGAGACCCAGTACTTC. Its translation: CASSELAGVQETQYF.

This clonotype has only one observation. This could be a read error, since a much larger clone is one nucleotide away. This CDR3 is CASRQEDRGCNQPQHF. As DNA, the CDR3 is TGTGCCAGCAGGCAAGAGGACAGGGGGTGCAATCAGCCCCAGCATTTT. The rearrangement joins TRBV6-5 to TRBJ1-5, with TRBD1 identical over 10 bases. Germline assignment: CDR1 MNHEY and CDR2 SVGAGI. This CDR3 has 16 amino acids. Trimming cost V 6 bases and J 2 bases; bases outside gene matches: 7.

With regard to this clonotype: At one end the junction does not follow the germline gene, possibly because of a read error. The rearrangement joins TRBV5-1 to TRBJ2-5, with 8 bases matching TRBD1. Germline V gene lookup returns CDR1 SGHRS and CDR2 YFSETQ. This CDR3 region has 16 residues. CDR3 protein: CASSLPGTGLGETQYF. CDR3 sequence (DNA): TGTGCCAGCAGCTTGCCCGGGACAGGATTGGGTGAGACCCAGTACTTC.

This clonotype was counted at least ten times. The chain employs TRBV12-3 or TRBV12-4 and TRBJ2-1, with 7 nucleotides matching TRBD2. The V gene end was trimmed by 2 bases and the J gene end by 4 bases; junction bases not matched to a gene: 5. The length of the CDR3 is 15 residues. The CDR3 coding sequence is TGTGCCAGCAGTTTAAACGTGGGGGGGTACAATGAGCAGTTCTTC. It codes for CASSLNVGGYNEQFF.

This clonotype was detected many times. The chain joins TRBV3-1 to TRBJ1-4; D uncertain. The germline CDR1 and CDR2 sequences are LGHDT and YNNKEL (reference sequence). The CDR3 has 14 residues. Trimming stripped 3 bases from V and 5 bases from J, with 10 bases between. The CDR3 loop is CASSHGSSNEKLFF. Here the CDR3 DNA reads TGTGCCAGCAGCCACGGCAGCTCAAATGAAAAACTGTTTTTT.

The V call is TRBV29-1, the J call TRBJ1-6, with D unresolved. Germline V gene data show CDR1 as SQVTM and CDR2 as ANQGSEA. The germline V and J ends were trimmed by 8 bases and 10 bases, with 21 bases remaining between them. CDR3 size: 14 residues. The CDR3 bases are TGCAGCAGCCAAGACCCGTTGCCGGGGTCACCCCTCCACTTT. Protein sequence: CSSQDPLPGSPLHF.

This chain connects TRBV7-2 to TRBJ2-2; no definite D call. CDR3 size: 16 residues. Germline values: CDR1 SGHTA, CDR2 FQGNSA. V lost 5 bases and J 11 bases, leaving 24 bases between the germline ends. The CDR3 here is CASSPVTATPYYELFF. The CDR3 bases are TGTGCCAGCAGCCCGGTCACAGCCACACCCTACTATGAGCTGTTTTTT.

On this clonotype: A read error is likely, as this CDR3 ends without the conserved phenylalanine or tryptophan. Because the CDR3's place on the DNA is in doubt, the DNA is left out and the CDR3 is given as listed by TCRdb. The chain combines TRBV19 with TRBJ1-5; the tabulated D call, TRBD1, remains unverified against the DNA. Germline loops: CDR1 LNHDA, CDR2 SQIVND (reference sequence). Including both end residues, the CDR3 is 15 amino acids long. The CDR3 protein is CASSSDRVWFQHFRD.

This clonotype appeared many times. The chain uses TRBV12-3 or TRBV12-4 and TRBJ1-4; D is ambiguous. Trimming left V 5 bases short and J 12 bases short, with 13 bases between. The CDR3 consists of 12 residues. In DNA form, the CDR3 reads TGTGCCAGCAGTCTTGCTACCGCGGAACTGTTTTTT. Residues: CASSLATAELFF.

This clonotype is a singleton in its sample. The CDR3 carries no conserved terminal phenylalanine or tryptophan, so it likely arises from a read error. It is unclear where the CDR3 begins or ends on the DNA, so no DNA is shown, and the CDR3 is as TCRdb lists it. V usage is TRBV10-1 and J usage is TRBJ2-7; the table's D call, TRBD1, was not checked against the DNA. A total of 13 residues make up the CDR3, ends included. CDR1 and CDR2 (germline): WNHNN, SYGVQD (reference sequence). The CDR3 reads CASSESGGHLWYI.

V is TRBV20-1 and J is TRBJ1-1, with D uncertain. Trimming left V 7 bases short and J 6 bases short, with 12 bases between. Per the germline V gene, CDR1 is DFQATT and CDR2 is SNEGSKA (reference sequence). The CDR3 covers 11 residues. CDR3 protein: CSVLVWAEAFF. For the CDR3, the DNA is TGCAGTGTGTTGGTGTGGGCTGAAGCTTTCTTT.

A note on this clonotype: Germline and junction disagree at one end, which may indicate a read error. The chain is built from TRBV7-9 and TRBJ1-2; weak D call: TRBD1 (5 bases). The CDR3 is 13 amino acids. Germline V gives CDR1 SEHNR, CDR2 FQNEAQ (reference sequence). In DNA form, the CDR3 reads TGTGCCAGCAGTAGGGGACGGAAGAACACTGAAGCTTTC. Its protein product is CASSRGRKNTEAF.

With regard to this clonotype: One end of the junction fails to match germline, which may point to a read error. V and J are TRBV5-5 and TRBJ2-2; possibly TRBD1 for D (6 bases). The germline gives CDR1 SGHKS, CDR2 YYEKEE (reference sequence). The length of the CDR3 is 11 residues. CDR3 residues: CASSSIRGANF. The DNA of the CDR3 is TGTGCCAGCAGCTCTATCAGGGGCGCAAATTTT.

As regards this clonotype: The limits of the CDR3 on the DNA are not certain, so only TCRdb's listed CDR3 is given. This chain connects TRBV7-2 to TRBJ1-2. From germline, CDR1 is SGHTA and CDR2 FQGNSA. The CDR3 region is 16 residues in length, termini included. The CDR3 sequence is CASSSSRDEQYFGYTF.